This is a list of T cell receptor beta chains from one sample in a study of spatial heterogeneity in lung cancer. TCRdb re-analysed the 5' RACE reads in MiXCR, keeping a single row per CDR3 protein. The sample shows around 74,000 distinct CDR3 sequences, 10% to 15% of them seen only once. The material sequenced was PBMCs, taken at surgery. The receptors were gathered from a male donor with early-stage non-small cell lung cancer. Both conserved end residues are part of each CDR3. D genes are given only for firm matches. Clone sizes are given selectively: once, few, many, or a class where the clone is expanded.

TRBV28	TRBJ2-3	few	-	CASTTTDTQYF	TGTGCCAGCACTACCACAGATACGCAGTATTTT
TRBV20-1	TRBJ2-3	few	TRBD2	CSAPGGGVGTDTQYF	TGCAGTGCTCCTGGGGGAGGGGTGGGCACAGATACGCAGTATTTT
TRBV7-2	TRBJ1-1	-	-	CASSYVQGNTEAFF	TGTGCCAGCAGTTACGTACAGGGGAACACTGAAGCTTTCTTT
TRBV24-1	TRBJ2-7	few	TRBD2	CATSTSGPYEQYF	TGTGCCACCAGCACTAGCGGACCCTACGAGCAGTACTTC
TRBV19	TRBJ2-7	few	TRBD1	CASRPLGQRYEQYF	TGTGCCAGTAGGCCATTGGGACAGAGATACGAGCAGTACTTC
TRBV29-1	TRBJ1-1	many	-	CSAGAFLNTEAFF	TGCAGCGCCGGGGCCTTCTTGAACACTGAAGCTTTCTTT
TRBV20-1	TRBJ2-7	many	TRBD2	CSAHWTSGRYEQYF	TGCAGTGCCCATTGGACTAGCGGGAGGTACGAGCAGTACTTC
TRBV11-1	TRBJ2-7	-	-	CASSLGVGVYEQYF	TGTGCCAGCAGCTTAGGTGTCGGAGTCTACGAGCAGTACTTC
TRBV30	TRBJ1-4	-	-	CAWRSVGETATNEKLFF	TGTGCCTGGAGGTCGGTCGGGGAAACTGCAACTAATGAAAAACTGTTTTTT
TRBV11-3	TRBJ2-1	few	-	CASAPGPAFNEQFF	TGTGCCAGCGCTCCCGGGCCGGCCTTCAATGAGCAGTTCTTC
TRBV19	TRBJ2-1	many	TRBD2	CASSIESWTSGKFYNEQFF	TGTGCCAGTAGTATAGAGAGCTGGACTAGCGGGAAGTTCTACAATGAGCAGTTCTTC